The clone carrying this T cell receptor (beta chain) was found once. The target antigen is unknown. The data were obtained in a study of response to subunit inactivated influenza vaccine. The CDR3 consists of 16 residues. The junction had 8 bases not matched to a gene; V was cut back by 0 bases and J by 7 bases. Per the germline V gene, CDR1 is LGHNA and CDR2 is YNFKEQ. Notes on the study in general: The authors proposed limited new T cell recruitment per seasonal influenza vaccination.

TCRdb redid the calling of the RT-PCR reads with MiXCR, one entry per CDR3 protein. The data show about 540,000 distinct CDR3 sequences, around 15% seen once. The chain combines TRBV4-2 with TRBJ2-5; 10 bases agree with TRBD2. The clonotype comes from a man between 45 and 60 years old who received an inactivated influenza vaccine. The specimen comprised PBMCs from blood, sampled approximately 12 days after vaccination. CDR3 bases: TGTGCCAGCAGCCAAGATTGGAGCGGGGGGGGAGGGACCCAGTACTTC. Encoded protein: CASSQDWSGGGGTQYF.